The rows below give T cell receptor beta chains drawn from one sample of a study of cytomegalovirus exposure and HLA in healthy donors. The data were produced by immunoSEQ multiplex PCR, yet TCRdb's version contains in-frame clones alone and is incomplete. The data contain 250,000 to 400,000 clones, approximately 85% of them singletons. Input material: PBMCs. The receptors derive from a man aged 30 to 45 in good health and CMV-seronegative. Each CDR3 is given with its conserved first and last residue. D genes are given only for firm matches. Clone sizes are given selectively: once, few, many, or a class where the clone is expanded.

CDR3nt: TGCGCCAGCAGCTTGGTCGGTAGAAGCTCCTACGAGCAGTACTTC; CDR3aa: CASSLVGRSSYEQYF; j_gene: TRBJ2-7; v_gene: TRBV5-1; abundance: few; d_gene: NA
CDR3nt: TGTGCCAGCTCACCACGTATAGAACTAGCGGGCTACGAGCAGTACTTC; CDR3aa: CASSPRIELAGYEQYF; j_gene: TRBJ2-7; v_gene: TRBV18; abundance: NA; d_gene: TRBD2
CDR3nt: TGTGCCAGCAGCTCTCAGGCGGGTAGTCAGCCCCAGCATTTT; CDR3aa: CASSSQAGSQPQHF; j_gene: TRBJ1-5; v_gene: TRBV7-2; abundance: NA; d_gene: NA
CDR3nt: TGTGCCAGCAGTGAAGGGGCCGGGACTATCTACGAGCAGTACTTC; CDR3aa: CASSEGAGTIYEQYF; j_gene: TRBJ2-7; v_gene: TRBV6-1; abundance: NA; d_gene: TRBD2
CDR3nt: TGTGCCAGCAGTCTACAGGGGGTTTCCTACGAGCAGTACTTC; CDR3aa: CASSLQGVSYEQYF; j_gene: TRBJ2-7; v_gene: TRBV2; abundance: NA; d_gene: TRBD1
CDR3nt: TGTGCCAGCAGCTTAGTTAGGGCAGGGTCATCGGGCGAGCAGTACTTC; CDR3aa: CASSLVRAGSSGEQYF; j_gene: TRBJ2-7; v_gene: TRBV7-8; abundance: NA; d_gene: NA
CDR3nt: TGTGCCAGCAGTTCCGAGGGTGCGGGGGGAAGCACAGATACGCAGTATTTT; CDR3aa: CASSSEGAGGSTDTQYF; j_gene: TRBJ2-3; v_gene: TRBV27; abundance: NA; d_gene: TRBD2
CDR3nt: TGCGCCAGCAGCCAAGACAGGGCGGGGGGGCTTGAGACCCAGTACTTC; CDR3aa: CASSQDRAGGLETQYF; j_gene: TRBJ2-5; v_gene: TRBV4-1; abundance: NA; d_gene: TRBD2
CDR3nt: TGCGCCAGCAGCCGAAGCGGGCCCGACACCGGGGAGCTGTTTTTT; CDR3aa: CASSRSGPDTGELFF; j_gene: TRBJ2-2; v_gene: TRBV4-1; abundance: NA; d_gene: NA
CDR3nt: TGTGCCAGCAGCCCGGGACAGATTCTCACTGAAGCTTTCTTT; CDR3aa: CASSPGQILTEAFF; j_gene: TRBJ1-1; v_gene: TRBV5-4; abundance: NA; d_gene: TRBD1
CDR3nt: TGTGCCAGCAGTAACAGGGATACTAACTATGGCTACACCTTC; CDR3aa: CASSNRDTNYGYTF; j_gene: TRBJ1-2; v_gene: TRBV2; abundance: NA; d_gene: NA
CDR3nt: TGCGCCAGCAGCCACCAACAGGGGGCGAACACTGAAGCTTTCTTT; CDR3aa: CASSHQQGANTEAFF; j_gene: TRBJ1-1; v_gene: TRBV4-1; abundance: NA; d_gene: TRBD1
CDR3nt: TGCAGTGCTGGGCTCAACTATGGCTACACCTTC; CDR3aa: CSAGLNYGYTF; j_gene: TRBJ1-2; v_gene: TRBV20-1; abundance: NA; d_gene: NA
CDR3nt: TGTGCCAGCAGCATGACAGGGGAGAGTCCCCAAGAGACCCAGTACTTC; CDR3aa: CASSMTGESPQETQYF; j_gene: TRBJ2-5; v_gene: TRBV11-1; abundance: once; d_gene: TRBD1
CDR3nt: TGCAGCGTGACTGGGGGAAGGGGGGGAGACACAGATACGCAGTATTTT; CDR3aa: CSVTGGRGGDTDTQYF; j_gene: TRBJ2-3; v_gene: TRBV29-1; abundance: NA; d_gene: NA
CDR3nt: TGTGCCAGCAGCCAGGGGAATGAGCAGTTCTTC; CDR3aa: CASSQGNEQFF; j_gene: TRBJ2-1; v_gene: TRBV6-5; abundance: few; d_gene: NA
CDR3nt: TGTGCCAGTAGTACGCGGGGGGCCCGGGACGAGCAGTACTTC; CDR3aa: CASSTRGARDEQYF; j_gene: TRBJ2-7; v_gene: TRBV19; abundance: NA; d_gene: TRBD2
CDR3nt: TGTGCCAGCAGCACCCCGGGGAGGTATACGCAGTATTTT; CDR3aa: CASSTPGRYTQYF; j_gene: TRBJ2-3; v_gene: TRBV7-2; abundance: NA; d_gene: NA
CDR3nt: TGCGCCAGCAACCCGGTGGGGAGGGATGGAGAAAAACTGTTTTTT; CDR3aa: CASNPVGRDGEKLFF; j_gene: TRBJ1-4; v_gene: TRBV4-1; abundance: NA; d_gene: NA
CDR3nt: TGTGCCAGCTCACCAGCGGCCGTTAACTATGGCTACACCTTC; CDR3aa: CASSPAAVNYGYTF; j_gene: TRBJ1-2; v_gene: TRBV18; abundance: NA; d_gene: NA
CDR3nt: TGCGCCAGCAGCCAAGATAGGGGACTAGCGGGGCGGAATGAGCAGTTCTTC; CDR3aa: CASSQDRGLAGRNEQFF; j_gene: TRBJ2-1; v_gene: TRBV4-3; abundance: NA; d_gene: TRBD2
CDR3nt: TGCGCCAGCAGCCCTTCTTGGACAGGGGGTAACACAGATACGCAGTATTTT; CDR3aa: CASSPSWTGGNTDTQYF; j_gene: TRBJ2-3; v_gene: TRBV5-1; abundance: NA; d_gene: TRBD1
CDR3nt: TGCGCCAGCAGCTTGGGAGGGTACAATCAGCCCCAGCATTTT; CDR3aa: CASSLGGYNQPQHF; j_gene: TRBJ1-5; v_gene: TRBV5-1; abundance: few; d_gene: NA
CDR3nt: TGTGCCAGCAGCTCGGACAGCCTATCTAACTATGGCTACACCTTC; CDR3aa: CASSSDSLSNYGYTF; j_gene: TRBJ1-2; v_gene: TRBV5-8; abundance: NA; d_gene: NA
CDR3nt: TGTGCCACCTGGAGGGGGGGTTACAATGAGCAGTTCTTC; CDR3aa: CATWRGGYNEQFF; j_gene: TRBJ2-1; v_gene: TRBV6-1; abundance: NA; d_gene: NA
CDR3nt: TGCGCCAGCAGCCAAGGGAAGTCCGGAGCCTCTGGAAACACCATATATTTT; CDR3aa: CASSQGKSGASGNTIYF; j_gene: TRBJ1-3; v_gene: TRBV4-3; abundance: NA; d_gene: NA
CDR3nt: TGTGCCATCACGAGGCAGGGGGAGAGCACTGAAGCTTTCTTT; CDR3aa: CAITRQGESTEAFF; j_gene: TRBJ1-1; v_gene: TRBV10-3; abundance: NA; d_gene: TRBD1